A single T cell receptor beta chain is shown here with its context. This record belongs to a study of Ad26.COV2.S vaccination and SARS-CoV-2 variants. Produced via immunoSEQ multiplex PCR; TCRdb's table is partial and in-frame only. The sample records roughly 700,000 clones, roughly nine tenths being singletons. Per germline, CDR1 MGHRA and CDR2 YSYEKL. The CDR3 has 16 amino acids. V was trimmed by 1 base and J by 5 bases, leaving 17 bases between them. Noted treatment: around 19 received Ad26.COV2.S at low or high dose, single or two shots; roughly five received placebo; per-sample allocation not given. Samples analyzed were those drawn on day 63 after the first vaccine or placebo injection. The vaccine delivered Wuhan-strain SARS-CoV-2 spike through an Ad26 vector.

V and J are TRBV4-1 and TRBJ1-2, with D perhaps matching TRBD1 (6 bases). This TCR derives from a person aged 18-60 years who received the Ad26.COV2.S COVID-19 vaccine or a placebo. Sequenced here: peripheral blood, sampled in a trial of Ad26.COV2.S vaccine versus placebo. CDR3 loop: CASSQVAGAQSYGYTF. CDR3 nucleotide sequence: TGCGCCAGCAGCCAAGTTGCGGGGGCGCAATCGTATGGCTACACCTTC.